The next 23 T cell receptor beta chains were all read from a single sample in a study of a mutant IDH1 vaccine in newly diagnosed glioma. For these receptors, no antigen is known. The time point is: week 5, during vaccination. Each vaccine dose was 300 ug of mutant IDH1 20-mer peptide, with topical imiquimod. Clones were read by immunoSEQ multiplex PCR, and TCRdb kept only the in-frame ones, dropping some. The table shows 60,000 or so clones, with about 90% occurring only once. Sequences were derived from PBMCs, sampled from a glioma patient whose treatment included an IDH1 peptide vaccine. The receptors were sampled from a woman aged 35 to 49 with glioma.

The chain carries TRBV27 and TRBJ2-3; 9 bases map to TRBD2. This CDR3 spans 15 amino acids. With V trimmed by 2 bases and J by 4 bases, 4 bases remained unmatched. The germline V gene encodes CDR1 MNHEY and CDR2 SMNVEV (reference sequence). The CDR3 is CASSLGGRASDTQYF. The CDR3 bases are TGTGCCAGCAGTTTAGGCGGGAGGGCCTCAGATACGCAGTATTTT.

This rearrangement joins TRBV7-6 to TRBJ2-7; D unresolved. Deletions cut 3 bases from V and 1 base from J, with 7 bases between. The CDR3 consists of 13 residues. Germline V gene data show CDR1 as SGHVS and CDR2 as FNYEAQ. The CDR3 here is CASSLGRSYEQYF. Here the CDR3 DNA reads TGTGCCAGCAGCTTGGGCAGATCCTACGAGCAGTACTTC.

The chain combines TRBV10-1 with TRBJ2-5; D perhaps matches TRBD1 (5 bases). The germline CDR1 and CDR2 sequences are WNHNN and SYGVQD (reference sequence). V was cut by 9 bases and J by 0 bases, with 17 bases left in between. The CDR3 runs to 15 residues. The CDR3 sequence is CARPRDWGNQETQYF. In DNA form, the CDR3 reads TGCGCCAGGCCCAGGGATTGGGGCAACCAAGAGACCCAGTACTTC.

This chain connects TRBV7-8 to TRBJ2-7; tentative D call: TRBD2 (6 bases). V shed 1 base and J shed 2 bases, with 12 bases lying between them. The length of the CDR3 is 15 residues. Per the germline V gene, CDR1 is SGHVS and CDR2 is FQNEAQ. CDR3 in amino acids: CASSLETGLAYEQYF. In DNA form, the CDR3 reads TGTGCCAGCAGCTTAGAGACGGGACTTGCCTACGAGCAGTACTTC.

Only one count was recorded for this clone. V and J are TRBV5-1 and TRBJ1-1; 7 nucleotides line up with TRBD1. Germline V gene data show CDR1 as SGHRS and CDR2 as YFSETQ. V shed 0 bases, J shed 3 bases, and the junction held 11 bases outside the gene matches. This CDR3 spans 17 amino acids. The CDR3 DNA sequence: TGCGCCAGCAGCTTGGAAGGGCCAGGGGGAATCGACACTGAAGCTTTCTTT. This encodes CASSLEGPGGIDTEAFF.

This CDR3 reads CASTQQLADEKLFF. The CDR3 DNA follows: TGTGCCAGCACACAACAATTAGCGGATGAAAAACTGTTTTTT. The gene calls are TRBV2 and TRBJ1-4, with D unclear. This CDR3 is built from 14 residues. Germline V gene sequence: CDR1 SNHLY, CDR2 FYNNEI. Trimming removed 7 bases at V and 6 bases at J, with 15 bases between.

V usage is TRBV6-4 and J usage is TRBJ2-3, with 10 bases lining up with TRBD2. The CDR3 has 14 amino acids. The ends lost 4 bases at V and 3 bases at J; junction bases unmatched: 1. Germline V lookup: CDR1 MRHNA, CDR2 SNTAGT. The CDR3 DNA follows: TGTGCCAGCAGTGTAGCGGGAGGAACAGATACGCAGTATTTT. Protein: CASSVAGGTDTQYF.

The V gene is TRBV2, the J gene TRBJ2-7; D gene ambiguous. The CDR3 consists of 11 residues. V lost 10 bases and J lost 3, with 10 bases in between. Germline values: CDR1 SNHLY, CDR2 FYNNEI. The CDR3 loop reads CAIAQSYEQYF. CDR3 in DNA: TGTGCCATCGCTCAGAGCTACGAGCAGTACTTC.

This sequence joins TRBV7-2 and TRBJ2-7; perhaps TRBD1 as D (6 bases). Germline V lookup: CDR1 SGHTA, CDR2 FQGNSA. Trimming took off 5 bases at V and 4 bases at J, with 15 bases between the two ends. This CDR3 has 14 amino acids. CDR3 coding DNA: TGTGCCAGCAGCCTCTCCAGGGGAAGGTACGAGCAGTACTTC. Protein sequence: CASSLSRGRYEQYF.

The V call is TRBV6-1, the J call TRBJ2-2; a weak D match, TRBD1 (5 bases). The CDR3 contains 19 residues. The germline V gene encodes CDR1 MNHNS and CDR2 SASEGT. The V gene lost 2 bases and the J gene lost 4 bases, with 23 bases spanning the gap. This chain's CDR3 is CASSERAGWFVKTTGELFF. In DNA form, the CDR3 reads TGTGCCAGCAGTGAACGGGCAGGGTGGTTCGTCAAGACCACCGGGGAGCTGTTTTTT.

This chain connects TRBV15 to TRBJ2-1; D gene unclear. The germline V gene encodes CDR1 LNHNV and CDR2 YYDKDF (reference sequence). The CDR3 sequence is 12 residues long. The V gene lost 0 bases and the J gene lost 8 bases, with 5 bases spanning the gap. CDR3 bases: TGTGCCACCAGCAGAGATTTCGATGAGCAGTTCTTC. Translated: CATSRDFDEQFF.

The chain employs TRBV2 and TRBJ2-7; the D gene is possibly TRBD1 (6 bases). Looked up from germline, CDR1 is SNHLY and CDR2 is FYNNEI. V was trimmed by 2 bases and J by 3 bases, leaving 11 bases between them. The CDR3 is 14 residues long. CDR3 protein: CASSEWDKNYEQYF. Here the CDR3 DNA reads TGTGCCAGCAGTGAATGGGACAAGAACTACGAGCAGTACTTC.

The sample holds one count of this clone. V is TRBV6-1 and J is TRBJ1-5; D ambiguous. Germline V gene data show CDR1 as MNHNS and CDR2 as SASEGT. V shed 7 bases and J shed 1 base, with 8 bases lying between them. The CDR3 runs 13 residues. The CDR3: CASTDFSNQPQHF. Written as DNA, the CDR3 is TGTGCCAGCACGGACTTCAGCAATCAGCCCCAGCATTTT.

The J gene is TRBJ1-1, the V gene TRBV6-5; 7 bases are shared with TRBD1. The trim removed 6 bases at V and 7 bases at J, leaving 5 bases unmatched. CDR1 and CDR2 from the germline V gene are MNHEY and SVGAGI. CDR3 length equals 12 residues. The CDR3: CASRLPGGEAFF. In nucleotides, the CDR3 is TGTGCCAGCAGACTACCAGGGGGTGAAGCTTTCTTT.

This chain connects TRBV1 to TRBJ1-4; the table's D call of TRBD1 was not tested on the DNA. TRBV1 is a documented pseudogene. The CDR3 runs 18 residues. Here the CDR3 reads CTSSQETGGRPGDEKLFF. DNA of the CDR3: TGCACCAGCAGCCAAGAAACAGGGGGGAGACCCGGAGATGAAAAACTGTTTTTT.

As concerns this clone: The sample has other DNA sequences that encode this CDR3 too. The V call is TRBV18, the J call TRBJ2-1, with D uncertain. V lost 0 bases and J 4 bases, leaving 4 bases between the germline ends. Germline V gene sequence: CDR1 KGHSH, CDR2 LQKENI. The CDR3 length is 13 residues. The CDR3 DNA sequence: TGTGCCAGCTCACCACCCACGTACAATGAGCAGTTCTTC. This codes for CASSPPTYNEQFF.

This chain connects TRBV23-1 to TRBJ2-7, with TRBD1 matching 9 bases. TRBV23-1 is recorded as an ORF, its role being uncertain. The J segment lost 2 bases and the V segment lost 3 bases, leaving 8 bases of the junction unmatched. The CDR3 is made up of 16 amino acids. CDR3 amino acids: CASSQSGQGSTYEQYF. In DNA form, the CDR3 reads TGCGCCAGCAGTCAGTCCGGACAGGGGAGTACCTACGAGCAGTACTTC.

The chain joins TRBV30 to TRBJ1-2, with TRBD1 as a possible D gene (5 bases). Trimming left V 2 bases short and J 0 bases short, with 10 bases between. This CDR3 has 14 residues. CDR1 is GTSNPN and CDR2 is SVGIG in the germline V gene (reference sequence). The CDR3 region is CAWSRDRANYGYTF. The CDR3 coding sequence is TGTGCCTGGAGTAGGGACCGAGCTAACTATGGCTACACCTTC.

The J gene is TRBJ2-3, the V gene TRBV5-4; D ambiguous. Per germline, CDR1 SGHNT and CDR2 YYREEE (reference sequence). The V and J ends lost 7 bases and 10 bases respectively, with 10 bases between them. This CDR3 region has 10 residues. The CDR3 nucleotides are TGTGCCAGCGGCACTACTTCGCAGTATTTT. Protein: CASGTTSQYF.

The rearrangement links TRBV7-6 to TRBJ1-1, with 7 bases lining up with TRBD1. J gave up 4 bases and V 3 bases, and 8 bases lay outside the gene matches. Germline values: CDR1 SGHVS, CDR2 FNYEAQ. The CDR3 covers 15 residues. CDR3 sequence: CASSFRQGERTEAFF. CDR3 DNA: TGTGCCAGCAGCTTTCGACAGGGCGAACGCACTGAAGCTTTCTTT.

This rearrangement joins TRBV7-2 to TRBJ2-3, with TRBD2 matching over 12 bases. Germline V lookup: CDR1 SGHTA, CDR2 FQGNSA. The CDR3 consists of 16 residues. The V gene end was trimmed by 5 bases and the J gene end by 5 bases; junction bases not matched to a gene: 8. CDR3 loop: CASSAWTSGNVDTQYF. The CDR3 DNA reads TGTGCCAGCAGCGCATGGACTAGCGGGAACGTAGATACGCAGTATTTT.

The gene calls are TRBV12-5 and TRBJ2-5; no clear D gene. The V gene lost 3 bases and the J gene lost 1 base, with 0 bases spanning the gap. The CDR3 sequence is 11 residues long. CDR1 is LGHNT and CDR2 is FRNRAP in the germline V gene. Here the CDR3 DNA reads TGTGCTAGTGGTTTCCAAGAGACCCAGTACTTC. Translating it yields CASGFQETQYF.

The chain recombines TRBV2 with TRBJ2-2; D unclear. CDR3 size: 13 residues. Germline CDR1 reads SNHLY; CDR2 reads FYNNEI. V lost 2 bases, J lost 7 bases, and 8 bases lay in between. CDR3 nucleotides: TGTGCCAGCAGTGAACTTTCTGGCGGGGAGCTGTTTTTT. It yields the protein CASSELSGGELFF.